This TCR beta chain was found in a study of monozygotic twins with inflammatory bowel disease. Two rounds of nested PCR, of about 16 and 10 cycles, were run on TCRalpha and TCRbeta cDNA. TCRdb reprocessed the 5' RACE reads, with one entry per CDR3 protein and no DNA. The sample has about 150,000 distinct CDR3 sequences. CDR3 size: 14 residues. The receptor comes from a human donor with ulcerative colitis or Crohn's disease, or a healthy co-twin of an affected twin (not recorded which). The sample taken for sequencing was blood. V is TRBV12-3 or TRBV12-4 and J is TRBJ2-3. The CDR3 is CASSLTSSTDTQYF.